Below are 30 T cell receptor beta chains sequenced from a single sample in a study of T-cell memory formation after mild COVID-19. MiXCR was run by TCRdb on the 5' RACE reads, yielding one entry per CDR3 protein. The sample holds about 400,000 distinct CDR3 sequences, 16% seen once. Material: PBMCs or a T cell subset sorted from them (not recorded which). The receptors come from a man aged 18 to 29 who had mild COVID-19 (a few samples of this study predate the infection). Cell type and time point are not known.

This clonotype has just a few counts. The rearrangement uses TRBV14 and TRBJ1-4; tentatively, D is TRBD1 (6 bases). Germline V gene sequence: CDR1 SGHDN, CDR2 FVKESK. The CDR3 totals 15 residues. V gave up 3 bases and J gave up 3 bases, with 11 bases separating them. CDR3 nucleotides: TGTGCCAGCAGCCAGCACAGGGTGGCTAATGAAAAACTGTTTTTT. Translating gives CASSQHRVANEKLFF.

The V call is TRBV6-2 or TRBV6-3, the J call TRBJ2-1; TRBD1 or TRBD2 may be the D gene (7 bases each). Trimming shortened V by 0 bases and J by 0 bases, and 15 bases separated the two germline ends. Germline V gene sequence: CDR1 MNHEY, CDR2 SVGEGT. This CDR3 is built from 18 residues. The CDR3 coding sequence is TGTGCCAGCAGTTACTCGATAGGCAGGGGGGGCTCCTACAATGAGCAGTTCTTC. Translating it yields CASSYSIGRGGSYNEQFF.

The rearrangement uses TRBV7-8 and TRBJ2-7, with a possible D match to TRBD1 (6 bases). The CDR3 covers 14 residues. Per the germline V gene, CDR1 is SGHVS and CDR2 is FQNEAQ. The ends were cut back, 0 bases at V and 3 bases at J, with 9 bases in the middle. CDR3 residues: CASSLAGAVYEQYV. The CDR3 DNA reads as TGTGCCAGCAGCTTAGCGGGGGCTGTCTACGAGCAGTACGTC.

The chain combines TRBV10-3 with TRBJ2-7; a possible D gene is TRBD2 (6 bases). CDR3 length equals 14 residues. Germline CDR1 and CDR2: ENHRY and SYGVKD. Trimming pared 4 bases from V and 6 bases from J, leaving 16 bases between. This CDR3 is CAISVRDSPREQYV. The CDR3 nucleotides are TGTGCCATCAGTGTCCGGGACTCCCCTCGCGAGCAGTACGTC.

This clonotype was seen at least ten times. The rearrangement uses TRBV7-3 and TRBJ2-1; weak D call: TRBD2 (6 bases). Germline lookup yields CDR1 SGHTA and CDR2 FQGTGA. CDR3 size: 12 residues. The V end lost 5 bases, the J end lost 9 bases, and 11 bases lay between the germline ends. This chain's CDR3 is CASSRMGGEQFF. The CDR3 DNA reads TGTGCCAGCAGCCGGATGGGGGGTGAGCAGTTCTTC.

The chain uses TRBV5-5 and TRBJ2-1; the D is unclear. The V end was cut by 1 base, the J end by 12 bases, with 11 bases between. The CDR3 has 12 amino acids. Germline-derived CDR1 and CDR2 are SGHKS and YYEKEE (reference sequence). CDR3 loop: CASSLWGSGQFF. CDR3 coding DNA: TGTGCCAGCAGCTTGTGGGGTTCAGGGCAGTTCTTC.

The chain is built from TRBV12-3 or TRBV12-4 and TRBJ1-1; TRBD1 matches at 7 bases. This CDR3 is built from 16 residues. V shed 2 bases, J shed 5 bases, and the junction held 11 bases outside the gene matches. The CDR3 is CASSLSSRGRGTEAFF. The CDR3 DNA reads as TGTGCCAGCAGTTTATCTAGCAGGGGGAGGGGAACTGAAGCTTTCTTT.

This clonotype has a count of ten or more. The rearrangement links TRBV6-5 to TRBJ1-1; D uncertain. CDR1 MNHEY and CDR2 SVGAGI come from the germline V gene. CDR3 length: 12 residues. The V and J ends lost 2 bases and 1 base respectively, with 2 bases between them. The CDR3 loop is CASSYENTEAFF. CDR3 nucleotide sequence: TGTGCCAGCAGTTACGAGAACACTGAAGCTTTCTTT.

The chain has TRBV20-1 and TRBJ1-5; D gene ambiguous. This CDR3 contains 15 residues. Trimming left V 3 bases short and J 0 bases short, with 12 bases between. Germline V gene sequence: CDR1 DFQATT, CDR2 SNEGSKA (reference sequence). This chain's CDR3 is CSASVSIYSNQPQHF. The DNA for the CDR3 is TGCAGTGCTAGTGTGTCCATATATAGCAATCAGCCCCAGCATTTT.

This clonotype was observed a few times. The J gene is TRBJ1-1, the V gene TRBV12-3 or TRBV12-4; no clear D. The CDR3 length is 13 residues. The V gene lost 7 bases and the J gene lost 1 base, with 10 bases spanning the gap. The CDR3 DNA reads TGTGCCAGCATGGGCATTGGGAACACTGAAGCTTTCTTT. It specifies CASMGIGNTEAFF.

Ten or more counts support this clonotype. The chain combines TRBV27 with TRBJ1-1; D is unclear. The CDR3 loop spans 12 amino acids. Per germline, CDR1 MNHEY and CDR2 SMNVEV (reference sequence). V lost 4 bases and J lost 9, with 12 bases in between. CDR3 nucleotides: TGTGCCAGCAGTTCCCCGACTAGAAAAGCTTTCTTT. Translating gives CASSSPTRKAFF.

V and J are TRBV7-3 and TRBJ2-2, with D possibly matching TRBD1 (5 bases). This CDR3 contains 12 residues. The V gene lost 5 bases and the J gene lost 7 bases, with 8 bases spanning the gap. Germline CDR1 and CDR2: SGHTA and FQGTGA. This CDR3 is CASSPGNGELFF. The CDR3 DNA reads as TGTGCCAGCAGCCCAGGGAACGGGGAGCTGTTTTTT. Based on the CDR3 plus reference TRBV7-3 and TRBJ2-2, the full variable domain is GAGVSQTPSNKVTEKGKYVELRCDPISGHTALYWYRQSLGQGPEFLIYFQGTGAADDSGLPNDRFFAVRPEGSVSTLKIQRTERGDSAVYLCASSPGNGELFFGEGSRLTVL.

The CDR3 nucleotides are TGTGCCAGCAGCTTGACGAATTCACCCCTCCACTTT. Amino acid sequence: CASSLTNSPLHF. The V call is TRBV5-6, the J call TRBJ1-6; no definite D call. V dropped 1 base and J dropped 7 bases, with 3 bases sitting between them. CDR1 is SGHDT and CDR2 is YYEEEE in the germline V gene. The length of the CDR3 is 12 residues.

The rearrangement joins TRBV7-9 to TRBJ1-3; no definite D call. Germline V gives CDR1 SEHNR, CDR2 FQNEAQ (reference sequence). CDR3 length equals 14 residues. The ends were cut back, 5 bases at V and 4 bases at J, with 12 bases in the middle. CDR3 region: CASSLNSGGNTIYF. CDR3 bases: TGTGCCAGCAGCCTCAACTCAGGAGGAAACACCATATATTTT.

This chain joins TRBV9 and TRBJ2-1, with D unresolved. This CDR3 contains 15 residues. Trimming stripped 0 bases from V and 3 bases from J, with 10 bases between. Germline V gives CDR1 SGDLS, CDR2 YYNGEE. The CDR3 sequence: CASSVGAGSYNEQFF. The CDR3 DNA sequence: TGTGCCAGCAGCGTAGGGGCCGGAAGCTACAATGAGCAGTTCTTC.

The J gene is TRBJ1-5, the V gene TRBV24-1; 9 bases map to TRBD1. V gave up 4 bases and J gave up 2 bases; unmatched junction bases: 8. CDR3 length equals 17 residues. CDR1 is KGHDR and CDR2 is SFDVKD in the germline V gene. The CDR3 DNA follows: TGTGCCACCAGTGACGGACAGGGGCCCCCTCGCAATCAGCCCCAGCATTTT. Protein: CATSDGQGPPRNQPQHF.

The CDR3 DNA is TGTGCCAGCTTCTTGGACGGCGAGACCCAGTACTTC. This sequence encodes CASFLDGETQYF. V usage is TRBV6-5 and J usage is TRBJ2-5; D is ambiguous. Looked up from germline, CDR1 is MNHEY and CDR2 is SVGAGI. This CDR3 contains 12 residues. V lost 8 bases and J 5 bases, leaving 12 bases between the germline ends.

The CDR3 is CASTRGARNQPQHF. CDR3 coding DNA: TGTGCCAGCACCAGGGGTGCTAGGAATCAGCCCCAGCATTTT. The chain employs TRBV12-3 or TRBV12-4 and TRBJ1-5; TRBD1 might be the D (6 bases). The CDR3 runs to 14 residues. The ends were cut back, 7 bases at V and 4 bases at J, with 14 bases in the middle.

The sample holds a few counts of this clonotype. CDR3 in amino acids: CATSNRQSSDNQPQHF. CDR3 DNA sequence: TGTGCCACCAGCAATAGGCAGTCTTCGGACAATCAGCCCCAGCATTTT. This chain links TRBV15 with TRBJ1-5; D remains unclear. CDR1 and CDR2 (germline): LNHNV, YYDKDF (reference sequence). The CDR3 length is 16 residues. Trimming took off 4 bases at V and 3 bases at J, with 16 bases between the two ends.

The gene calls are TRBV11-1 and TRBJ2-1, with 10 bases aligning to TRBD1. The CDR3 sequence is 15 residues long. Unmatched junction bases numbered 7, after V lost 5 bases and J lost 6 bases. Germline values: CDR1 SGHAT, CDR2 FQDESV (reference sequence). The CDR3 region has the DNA TGTGCCAGCAGCCAGGGACAGGGGATCATCAATGAGCAGTTCTTC. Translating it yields CASSQGQGIINEQFF.

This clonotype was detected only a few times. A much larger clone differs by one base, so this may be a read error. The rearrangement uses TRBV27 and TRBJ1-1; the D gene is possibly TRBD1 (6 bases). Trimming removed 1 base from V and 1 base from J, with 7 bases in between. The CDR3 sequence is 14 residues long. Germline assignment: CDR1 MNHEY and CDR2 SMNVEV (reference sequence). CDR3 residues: CASSLYRANTEAFF. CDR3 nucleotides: TGTGCCAGCAGTTTATACAGGGCGAACACTGAAGCTTTCTTT.

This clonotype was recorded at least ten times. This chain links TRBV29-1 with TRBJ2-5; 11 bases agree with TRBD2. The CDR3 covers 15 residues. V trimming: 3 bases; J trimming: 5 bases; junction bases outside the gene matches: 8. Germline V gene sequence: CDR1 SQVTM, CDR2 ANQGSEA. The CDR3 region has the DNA TGCAGCGTTGAGCTAACTAGCGGGGGCAGGGAGACCCAGTACTTC. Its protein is CSVELTSGGRETQYF.

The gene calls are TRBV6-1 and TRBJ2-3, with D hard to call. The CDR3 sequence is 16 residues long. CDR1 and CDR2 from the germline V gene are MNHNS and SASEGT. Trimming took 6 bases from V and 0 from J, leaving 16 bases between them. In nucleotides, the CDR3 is TGTGCCAGCAGGAGAACCGGCTCCCCTAGCACAGATACGCAGTATTTT. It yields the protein CASRRTGSPSTDTQYF.

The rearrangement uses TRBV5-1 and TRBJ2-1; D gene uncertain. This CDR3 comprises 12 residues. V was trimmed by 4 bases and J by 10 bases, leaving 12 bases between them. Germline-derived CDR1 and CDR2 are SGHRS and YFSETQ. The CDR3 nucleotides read TGCGCCAGCAGCCCCAGGACGGAAGAGCAGTTCTTC. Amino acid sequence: CASSPRTEEQFF.

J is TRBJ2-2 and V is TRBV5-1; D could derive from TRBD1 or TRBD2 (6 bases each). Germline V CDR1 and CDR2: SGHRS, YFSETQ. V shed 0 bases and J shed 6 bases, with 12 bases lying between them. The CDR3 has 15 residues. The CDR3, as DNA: TGCGCCAGCAGCTTGGCCGGAGGGGGGCCCGGGGAGCTGTTTTTT. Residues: CASSLAGGGPGELFF. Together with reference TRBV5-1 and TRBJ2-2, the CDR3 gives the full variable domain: KAGVTQTPRYLIKTRGQQVTLSCSPISGHRSVSWYQQTPGQGLQFLFEYFSETQRNKGNFPGRFSGRQFSNSRSEMNVSTLELGDSALYLCASSLAGGGPGELFFGEGSRLTVL.

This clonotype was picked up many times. DNA of the CDR3: TGTGCCAGCAGTTACTCGGACCCACAGGAGGGCTACGAGCAGTACTTC. Translating gives CASSYSDPQEGYEQYF. The chain combines TRBV6-5 with TRBJ2-7, with D tentatively TRBD2 (6 bases). The germline CDR1 and CDR2 sequences are MNHEY and SVGAGI. The CDR3 loop spans 16 amino acids. V lost 0 bases, J lost 3 bases, and 15 bases lay in between.

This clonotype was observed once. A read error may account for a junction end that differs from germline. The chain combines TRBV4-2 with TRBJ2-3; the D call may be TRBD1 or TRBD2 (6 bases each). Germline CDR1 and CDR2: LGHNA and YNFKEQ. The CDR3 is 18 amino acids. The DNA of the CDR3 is TGTGCCATCAGCCAAGATTGGGTGTCGGGGGCTAGCACAGATACGCAGTATTTT. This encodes CAISQDWVSGASTDTQYF.

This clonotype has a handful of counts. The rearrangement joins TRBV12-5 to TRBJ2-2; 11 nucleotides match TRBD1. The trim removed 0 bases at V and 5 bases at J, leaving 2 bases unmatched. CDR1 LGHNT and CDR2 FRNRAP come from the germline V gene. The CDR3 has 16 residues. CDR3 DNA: TGTGCTAGTGGTTTGGTAGGGACAGGGGGTACCGGGGAGCTGTTTTTT. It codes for CASGLVGTGGTGELFF. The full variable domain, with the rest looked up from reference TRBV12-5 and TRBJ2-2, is DARVTQTPRHKVTEMGQEVTMRCQPILGHNTVFWYRQTMMQGLELLAYFRNRAPLDDSGMPKDRFSAEMPDATLATLKIQPSEPRDSAVYFCASGLVGTGGTGELFFGEGSRLTVL.

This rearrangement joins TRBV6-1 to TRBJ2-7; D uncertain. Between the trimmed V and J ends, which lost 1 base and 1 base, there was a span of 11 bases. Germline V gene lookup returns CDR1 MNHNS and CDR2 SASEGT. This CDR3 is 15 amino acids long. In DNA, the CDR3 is TGTGCCAGCAGTGAAGTCAACGGACCTTCCTACGAGCAGTACTTC. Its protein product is CASSEVNGPSYEQYF.

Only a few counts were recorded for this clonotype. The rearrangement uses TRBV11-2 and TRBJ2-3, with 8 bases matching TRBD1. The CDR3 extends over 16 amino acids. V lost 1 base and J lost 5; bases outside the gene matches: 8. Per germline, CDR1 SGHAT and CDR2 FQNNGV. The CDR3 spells CASSLVQGAVRDTQYF. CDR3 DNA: TGTGCCAGCAGCTTAGTTCAGGGGGCGGTTAGAGATACGCAGTATTTT.